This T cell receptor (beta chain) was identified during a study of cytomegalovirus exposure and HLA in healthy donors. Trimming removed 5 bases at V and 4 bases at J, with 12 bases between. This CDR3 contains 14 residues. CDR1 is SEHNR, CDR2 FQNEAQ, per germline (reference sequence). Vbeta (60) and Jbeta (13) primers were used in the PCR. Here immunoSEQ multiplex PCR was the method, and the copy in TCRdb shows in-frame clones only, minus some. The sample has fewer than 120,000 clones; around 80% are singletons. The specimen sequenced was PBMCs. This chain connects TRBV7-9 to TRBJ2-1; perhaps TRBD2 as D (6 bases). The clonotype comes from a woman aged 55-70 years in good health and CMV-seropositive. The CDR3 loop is CASSVGLRYNEQFF. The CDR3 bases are TGTGCCAGCAGCGTGGGACTCCGATACAATGAGCAGTTCTTC.